This section outlines one T cell receptor (beta chain) sequence together with its context. The data originate from a study of control samples from healthy donors and cancer patients. The germline V gene encodes CDR1 SGHRS and CDR2 YFSETQ. The CDR3 spans 14 residues. The ends were cut back, 0 bases at V and 5 bases at J, with 11 bases in the middle. Data came from immunoSEQ multiplex PCR; TCRdb stores just in-frame clones and leaves some out. The sample has fewer than 200,000 clones, around 88% seen once. This chain uses TRBV5-1 with TRBJ2-5, with D maybe TRBD2 (6 bases). This TCR was recovered from a woman in her twenties or thirties in good health. Sample: blood. This CDR3 reads CASSLGGLGETQYF. The CDR3 nucleotides are TGCGCCAGCAGCTTGGGGGGACTTGGGGAGACCCAGTACTTC.